A single sample gave rise to the 31 T cell receptor beta chains below, sequenced in a study of blood T cell repertoires in COVID-19. Data came from immunoSEQ multiplex PCR; TCRdb stores just in-frame clones and leaves some out. The sample contains 200,000 to 250,000 clones, roughly 84% of which appear only once. The sequencing sample was made of peripheral blood. These receptors came from an elderly woman with active or convalescent COVID-19.

The gene calls are TRBV18 and TRBJ2-7; 8 bases map to TRBD2. Unmatched junction bases numbered 7, after V lost 0 bases and J lost 3 bases. This CDR3 region has 16 residues. Germline V gives CDR1 KGHSH, CDR2 LQKENI. CDR3 sequence reads: CASSPPHTSGYYEQYF. The CDR3 DNA sequence: TGTGCCAGCTCACCACCACATACTAGCGGTTACTACGAGCAGTACTTC. The full variable domain, completed using reference TRBV18 and TRBJ2-7, is NAGVMQNPRHLVRRRGQEARLRCSPMKGHSHVYWYRQLPEEGLKFMVYLQKENIIDESGMPKERFSAEFPKEGPSILRIQQVVRGDSAAYFCASSPPHTSGYYEQYFGPGTRLTVT.

V and J are TRBV9 and TRBJ2-1; D may be TRBD2 (5 bases). CDR3 size: 14 residues. Trimming removed 0 bases from V and 2 bases from J, with 6 bases in between. Germline values: CDR1 SGDLS, CDR2 YYNGEE. The chain's CDR3 is CASSVGGAYNEQFF. For the CDR3, the DNA is TGTGCCAGCAGCGTAGGGGGAGCCTACAATGAGCAGTTCTTC. The whole variable domain, filled in from reference TRBV9 and TRBJ2-1, reads DSGVTQTPKHLITATGQRVTLRCSPRSGDLSVYWYQQSLDQGLQFLIQYYNGEERAKGNILERFSAQQFPDLHSELNLSSLELGDSALYFCASSVGGAYNEQFFGPGTRLTVL.

The chain couples TRBV2 to TRBJ1-2; the match to TRBD1 covers 9 bases. J gave up 4 bases and V 2 bases, and 2 bases lay outside the gene matches. This CDR3 has 14 residues. Germline lookup yields CDR1 SNHLY and CDR2 FYNNEI. The CDR3 nucleotides are TGTGCCAGCAGTGAAAAGACAGGGGGCTATGGCTACACCTTC. It specifies CASSEKTGGYGYTF.

The chain combines TRBV7-2 with TRBJ2-7; the D gene is possibly TRBD1 (6 bases). V was trimmed by 8 bases and J by 3 bases, leaving 14 bases between them. The germline gives CDR1 SGHTA, CDR2 FQGNSA. The CDR3 totals 13 residues. CDR3 in amino acids: CASVGKDSYEQYF. CDR3 bases: TGTGCCAGCGTAGGAAAGGACAGCTACGAGCAGTACTTC.

The chain employs TRBV5-5 and TRBJ2-5; D is perhaps TRBD1 (5 bases). V lost 0 bases and J lost 7, with 10 bases in between. The CDR3 has 13 amino acids. The germline V gene encodes CDR1 SGHKS and CDR2 YYEKEE (reference sequence). The CDR3 spells CASSLVREATQYF. CDR3 nucleotides: TGTGCCAGCAGCTTGGTCAGGGAAGCGACCCAGTACTTC.

This clone came up a few times. The genes are TRBV7-3 and TRBJ1-1; D is uncertain. V shed 5 bases and J shed 1 base, with 8 bases lying between them. The CDR3 runs 13 residues. Looked up from germline, CDR1 is SGHTA and CDR2 is FQGTGA. The CDR3 protein is CASSQQPNTEAFF. The CDR3, as DNA: TGTGCCAGCAGCCAACAGCCGAACACTGAAGCTTTCTTT.

This clone has a single count. V is TRBV29-1 and J is TRBJ2-1; 8 positions match TRBD2. The germline CDR1 and CDR2 sequences are SQVTM and ANQGSEA. This CDR3 has 15 amino acids. The ends lost 5 bases at V and 9 bases at J; junction bases unmatched: 15. Here the CDR3 DNA reads TGCAGCGTTCCAGGCAGCAGCGGGAGTTTTGGTGAGCAGTTCTTC. Translating gives CSVPGSSGSFGEQFF.

This clone has only a few counts. The chain combines TRBV7-9 with TRBJ1-1; a possible D gene is TRBD1 (6 bases). This CDR3 spans 17 amino acids. Deletions cut 5 bases from V and 2 bases from J, with 21 bases between. Germline-derived CDR1 and CDR2 are SEHNR and FQNEAQ (reference sequence). As DNA, the CDR3 is TGTGCCAGCAGCCTCCCTTGGGTGGCAGGGGTAAACACTGAAGCTTTCTTT. Translating gives CASSLPWVAGVNTEAFF.

The chain links TRBV3-1 (or the pseudogene TRBV3-2) to TRBJ1-3; no clear D gene. The V and J ends lost 4 bases and 0 bases respectively, with 7 bases between them. The CDR3 is made up of 14 amino acids. CDR1 and CDR2 (germline): LGHDT, YNNKEL (reference sequence). CDR3 sequence: CASSPEHSGNTIYF. CDR3 coding DNA: TGTGCCAGCAGCCCAGAACACTCTGGAAACACCATATATTTT.

In regard to this clone: The same CDR3 arises from other DNA sequences in this sample as well. The gene calls are TRBV5-1 and TRBJ2-1, with TRBD2 identical over 11 bases. This CDR3 comprises 15 residues. V lost 4 bases, J lost 4 bases, and 4 bases stayed unmatched. The germline gives CDR1 SGHRS, CDR2 YFSETQ. CDR3 sequence reads: CASSLTSGSYNEQFF. CDR3 DNA sequence: TGCGCCAGCAGCCTAACTAGCGGGAGTTACAATGAGCAGTTCTTC.

J is TRBJ1-5 and V is TRBV11-3; no definite D call. This CDR3 spans 18 amino acids. V dropped 0 bases and J dropped 2 bases, with 17 bases sitting between them. Germline V gives CDR1 SGHNT, CDR2 YENEEA. As DNA, the CDR3 is TGTGCCAGCAGCTTAGATCTACGGTGGAGAACGGGCAATCAGCCCCAGCATTTT. Residues: CASSLDLRWRTGNQPQHF.

The chain uses TRBV3-1 (or the pseudogene TRBV3-2) and TRBJ2-5, with 8 bases aligning to TRBD2. CDR3 length: 15 residues. Germline lookup yields CDR1 LGHDT and CDR2 YNNKEL (reference sequence). After removal of 4 bases from V and 1 base from J, the junction contained 5 bases not matched to a gene. CDR3 DNA: TGTGCCAGCAGCCGAGCGGGAGCGGCCCAAGAGACCCAGTACTTC. Its translation: CASSRAGAAQETQYF.

The rearrangement links TRBV7-3 to TRBJ2-2; TRBD2 might be the D (5 bases). V gave up 5 bases and J gave up 6 bases, with 13 bases separating them. CDR1 and CDR2 from the germline V gene are SGHTA and FQGTGA. The CDR3 length is 14 residues. Here the CDR3 reads CASSKGRGSGELFF. CDR3 nucleotides: TGTGCCAGCAGCAAGGGCCGGGGTTCCGGGGAGCTGTTTTTT. Together with reference TRBV7-3 and TRBJ2-2, the CDR3 gives the full variable domain: GAGVSQTPSNKVTEKGKYVELRCDPISGHTALYWYRQSLGQGPEFLIYFQGTGAADDSGLPNDRFFAVRPEGSVSTLKIQRTERGDSAVYLCASSKGRGSGELFFGEGSRLTVL.

This chain uses TRBV7-3 with TRBJ2-5; TRBD2 might be the D (6 bases). The V end was cut by 2 bases, the J end by 5 bases, with 15 bases between. Germline V gives CDR1 SGHTA, CDR2 FQGTGA. This CDR3 is 15 amino acids long. The CDR3 DNA follows: TGTGCCAGCAGCTTAGGGGGGACTGGAGGGGAGACCCAGTACTTC. It codes for CASSLGGTGGETQYF.

The chain uses TRBV19 and TRBJ1-3; TRBD1 matches at 7 bases. This CDR3 region has 17 residues. CDR1 is LNHDA and CDR2 is SQIVND in the germline V gene (reference sequence). With V trimmed by 7 bases and J by 2 bases, 14 bases remained unmatched. This chain's CDR3 is CASTLRGRGSPGNTIYF. DNA for the CDR3: TGTGCCAGTACCCTTAGAGGCAGGGGGTCACCTGGAAACACCATATATTTT.

The chain couples TRBV27 to TRBJ2-1; 7 bases map to TRBD2. Germline values: CDR1 MNHEY, CDR2 SMNVEV (reference sequence). The trim removed 4 bases at V and 9 bases at J, leaving 21 bases unmatched. The CDR3 totals 18 residues. CDR3 protein: CASSSIGVLGESSGEQFF. The CDR3 DNA is TGTGCCAGCAGTTCTATCGGGGTTTTGGGTGAATCTAGCGGTGAGCAGTTCTTC.

The V and J genes are TRBV9 and TRBJ2-7; the D gene is possibly TRBD2 (5 bases). CDR1 is SGDLS, CDR2 YYNGEE, per germline. V dropped 3 bases and J dropped 6 bases, with 13 bases sitting between them. CDR3 size: 13 residues. The CDR3 loop is CASSGMRGGEQYF. The DNA for the CDR3 is TGTGCCAGCAGCGGAATGAGAGGAGGCGAGCAGTACTTC.

Notes on this clone: The limits of the CDR3 on the DNA are not certain, so only TCRdb's listed CDR3 is given. The chain is built from TRBV5-4 and TRBJ2-5; the table's D call, TRBD2, has no DNA check behind it. Germline V lookup: CDR1 SGHNT, CDR2 YYREEE (reference sequence). The CDR3 length equals 16 residues, ends included. The CDR3 spells CASSFRSGSFLETQYF.

The gene calls are TRBV6-5 and TRBJ1-1; 8 positions match TRBD1. J was trimmed by 8 bases and V by 2 bases; bases with no gene match: 7. The CDR3 totals 14 residues. The germline V gene has CDR1 MNHEY and CDR2 SVGAGI. The CDR3 loop reads CASSYRRGRVEAFF. In DNA, the CDR3 is TGTGCCAGCAGTTACCGCAGGGGGCGGGTGGAAGCTTTCTTT.

The sample holds one count of this clone. The chain couples TRBV4-3 to TRBJ2-7; 8 nucleotides line up with TRBD2. The germline CDR1 and CDR2 sequences are LGHNA and YSLEER. The J segment lost 9 bases and the V segment lost 0 bases, leaving 13 bases of the junction unmatched. This CDR3 contains 16 residues. The CDR3 spells CASSQEYGGAPFSQYF. In DNA, the CDR3 is TGCGCCAGCAGCCAAGAGTACGGGGGGGCCCCTTTCTCGCAGTACTTC.

The table lists this clone with a few counts. The rearrangement uses TRBV2 and TRBJ1-5, with TRBD1 identical over 7 bases. CDR1 and CDR2 from the germline V gene are SNHLY and FYNNEI. The CDR3 spans 14 residues. The V gene end was trimmed by 1 base and the J gene end by 4 bases; junction bases not matched to a gene: 1. CDR3 amino acids: CASSEETGNQPQHF. DNA for the CDR3: TGTGCCAGCAGTGAAGAGACAGGGAATCAGCCCCAGCATTTT.

The chain is built from TRBV5-1 and TRBJ2-7, with a possible D match to TRBD2 (5 bases). CDR3 size: 16 residues. Germline assignment: CDR1 SGHRS and CDR2 YFSETQ. The V gene lost 1 base and the J gene lost 2 bases, with 16 bases spanning the gap. In nucleotides, the CDR3 is TGCGCCAGCAGCTTGAGGCTAGGGAGTACTACCTACGAGCAGTACTTC. It encodes CASSLRLGSTTYEQYF.

The rearrangement joins TRBV10-3 to TRBJ2-1, with D perhaps TRBD1 (5 bases). The germline CDR1 and CDR2 sequences are ENHRY and SYGVKD. The CDR3 runs 14 residues. The V end lost 8 bases, the J end lost 3 bases, and 14 bases lay between the germline ends. The CDR3 sequence: CAIQDSFSYNEQFF. The CDR3 bases are TGTGCCATCCAAGACAGTTTTAGCTACAATGAGCAGTTCTTC.

The rearrangement joins TRBV5-6 to TRBJ1-5; unclear D gene. Germline assignment: CDR1 SGHDT and CDR2 YYEEEE. The V end lost 2 bases, the J end lost 6 bases, and 12 bases lay between the germline ends. This CDR3 contains 14 residues. Written as DNA, the CDR3 is TGTGCCAGCAGCTTTGGGAGTGGTTCTCAGCCCCAGCATTTT. Translation: CASSFGSGSQPQHF.

The rearrangement joins TRBV6-2 or TRBV6-3 to TRBJ2-7; 7 positions match TRBD2. Germline CDR1 is MNHEY and CDR2 is SVGEGT. Trimming removed 5 bases from V and 2 bases from J; junction bases left unmatched: 12. The CDR3 has 16 residues. CDR3 sequence (DNA): TGTGCCAGCAGTCGGAATCCTGGGGCGGGAGCCTACGAGCAGTACTTC. Translated, it gives CASSRNPGAGAYEQYF.

This clone was picked up a small number of times. J is TRBJ2-3 and V is TRBV11-2; tentative D call: TRBD2 (7 bases). This CDR3 comprises 14 residues. CDR1 SGHAT and CDR2 FQNNGV come from the germline V gene. V was clipped by 3 bases and J by 6 bases, with 13 bases between them. CDR3 region: CASSFGGPTDTQYF. DNA of the CDR3: TGTGCCAGCAGCTTCGGGGGGCCAACGGATACGCAGTATTTT.

The J gene is TRBJ1-2, the V gene TRBV12-3 or TRBV12-4, with D perhaps TRBD1 (5 bases). The CDR3 is made up of 11 amino acids. The V and J ends lost 11 bases and 14 bases respectively, with 21 bases between them. This chain's CDR3 is CAGARGGRRTF. The DNA of the CDR3 is TGTGCCGGCGCCCGCGGGGGGAGGAGAACCTTC.

The chain links TRBV7-3 to TRBJ2-3; tentative D call: TRBD1 (5 bases). The V gene lost 9 bases and the J gene lost 0 bases, with 10 bases spanning the gap. Germline V CDR1 and CDR2: SGHTA, FQGTGA. The CDR3 is made up of 13 amino acids. The CDR3: CASRQSSTDTQYF. DNA of the CDR3: TGTGCCAGTAGACAGTCTAGCACAGATACGCAGTATTTT.

This clone was picked up one time. V usage is TRBV5-1 and J usage is TRBJ2-1; 12 bases align to TRBD1. Germline V gives CDR1 SGHRS, CDR2 YFSETQ. J gave up 7 bases and V 4 bases, and 9 bases lay outside the gene matches. The CDR3 is made up of 16 amino acids. In DNA form, the CDR3 reads TGCGCCAGCAGCACCGGGACAGGGGGCGTATCGAATGAGCAGTTCTTC. Translating it yields CASSTGTGGVSNEQFF.

The chain has TRBV7-9 and TRBJ2-3, with TRBD1 identical over 8 bases. With 5 bases clipped from V and 4 bases from J, the junction kept 8 bases outside the gene matches. CDR1 SEHNR and CDR2 FQNEAQ come from the germline V gene (reference sequence). The CDR3 consists of 15 residues. The DNA of the CDR3 is TGTGCCAGCAGCCGCCGACAGGGGCAAGCAGATACGCAGTATTTT. Translating it yields CASSRRQGQADTQYF.

The rearrangement joins TRBV15 to TRBJ2-2, with D perhaps matching TRBD2 (7 bases). The ends were cut back, 9 bases at V and 5 bases at J, with 10 bases in the middle. From germline, CDR1 is LNHNV and CDR2 YYDKDF (reference sequence). The CDR3 spans 12 residues. In DNA form, the CDR3 reads TGTGCCACGGGGAGGGGGACCGGGGAGCTGTTTTTT. Translation: CATGRGTGELFF. The full variable domain, its missing parts supplied by reference TRBV15 and TRBJ2-2, is DAMVIQNPRYQVTQFGKPVTLSCSQTLNHNVMYWYQQKSSQAPKLLFHYYDKDFNNEADTPDNFQSRRPNTSFCFLDIRSPGLGDTAMYLCATGRGTGELFFGEGSRLTVL.